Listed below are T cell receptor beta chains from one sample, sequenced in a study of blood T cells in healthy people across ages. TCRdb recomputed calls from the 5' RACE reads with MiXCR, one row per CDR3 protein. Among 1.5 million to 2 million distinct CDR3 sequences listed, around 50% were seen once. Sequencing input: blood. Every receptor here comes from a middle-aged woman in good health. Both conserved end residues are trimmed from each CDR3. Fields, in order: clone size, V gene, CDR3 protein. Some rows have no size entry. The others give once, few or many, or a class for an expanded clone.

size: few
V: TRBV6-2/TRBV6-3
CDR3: ASSSVHARNEKLF

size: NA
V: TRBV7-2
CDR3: ASSPFFLLKNAEAF

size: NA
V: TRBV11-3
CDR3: ASSLGRAGKLF

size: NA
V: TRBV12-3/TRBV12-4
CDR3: ASRLYTGGQETQY

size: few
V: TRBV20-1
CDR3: SALSGVVGQY

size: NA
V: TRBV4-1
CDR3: ASSQDPGGLRETQY

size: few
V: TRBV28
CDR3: ASRQTWDKGSLEQY

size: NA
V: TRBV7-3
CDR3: ASSLGGWGSPSGANVLT

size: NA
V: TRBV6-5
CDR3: ASSSTGGCYT

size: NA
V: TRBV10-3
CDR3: AISGDRGTGYT

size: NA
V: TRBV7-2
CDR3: ASSLWEGSSYNEQF

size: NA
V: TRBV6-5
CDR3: ASSYRPGGGQGYT

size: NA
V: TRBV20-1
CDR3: SASPYSGGPSSYNEQF

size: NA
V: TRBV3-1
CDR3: ASSQDVRTSGGQYQETQY

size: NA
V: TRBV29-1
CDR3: SAMGREANSYEQY

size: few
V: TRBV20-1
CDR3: SASRGLAGGYEQY

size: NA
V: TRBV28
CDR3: ASKKGVVGGTDTQY

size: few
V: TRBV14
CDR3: ASSIGNPIYEQY

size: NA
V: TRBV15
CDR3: ATSRERRGGTNEQF

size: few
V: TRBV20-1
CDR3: SAFRTGTSGGNEQF

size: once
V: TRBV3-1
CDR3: ASSHLRETQY

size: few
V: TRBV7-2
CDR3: ASSLTGWFQSGYT

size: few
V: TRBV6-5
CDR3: ASSSLAGPTGNEQF

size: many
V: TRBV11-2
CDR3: ASSLDPPGNEKLF

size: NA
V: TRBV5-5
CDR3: ASSPPGRTNHGYT

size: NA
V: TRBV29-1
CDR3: SVLDNQETQY

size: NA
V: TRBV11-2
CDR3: ASSLAGFGAWDDTDTQY

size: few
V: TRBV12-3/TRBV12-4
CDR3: ASGHFGSETQY

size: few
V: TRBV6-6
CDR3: ASSYGGLGGGQETQY

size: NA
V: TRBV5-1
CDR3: ASSLDRQDQF

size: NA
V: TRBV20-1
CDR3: SARGVGGYT